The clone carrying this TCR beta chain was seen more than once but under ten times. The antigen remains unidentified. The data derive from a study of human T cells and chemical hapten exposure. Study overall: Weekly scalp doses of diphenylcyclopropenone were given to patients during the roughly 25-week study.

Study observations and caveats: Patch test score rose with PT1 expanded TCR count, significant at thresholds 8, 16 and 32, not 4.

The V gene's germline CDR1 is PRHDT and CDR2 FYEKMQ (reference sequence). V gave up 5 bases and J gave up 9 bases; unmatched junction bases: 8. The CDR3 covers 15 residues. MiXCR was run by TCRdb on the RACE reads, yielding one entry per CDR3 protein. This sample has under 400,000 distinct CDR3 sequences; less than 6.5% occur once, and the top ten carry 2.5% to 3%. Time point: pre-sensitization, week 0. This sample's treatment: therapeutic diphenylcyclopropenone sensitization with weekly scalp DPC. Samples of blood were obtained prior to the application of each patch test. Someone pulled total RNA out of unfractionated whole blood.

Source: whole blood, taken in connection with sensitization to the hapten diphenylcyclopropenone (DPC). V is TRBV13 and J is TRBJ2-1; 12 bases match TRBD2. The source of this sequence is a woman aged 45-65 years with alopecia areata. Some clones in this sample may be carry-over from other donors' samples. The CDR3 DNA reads TGTGCCAGCAGCACGCGACTAGCGGGAGTATCTGAGCAGTTCTTC. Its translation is CASSTRLAGVSEQFF.